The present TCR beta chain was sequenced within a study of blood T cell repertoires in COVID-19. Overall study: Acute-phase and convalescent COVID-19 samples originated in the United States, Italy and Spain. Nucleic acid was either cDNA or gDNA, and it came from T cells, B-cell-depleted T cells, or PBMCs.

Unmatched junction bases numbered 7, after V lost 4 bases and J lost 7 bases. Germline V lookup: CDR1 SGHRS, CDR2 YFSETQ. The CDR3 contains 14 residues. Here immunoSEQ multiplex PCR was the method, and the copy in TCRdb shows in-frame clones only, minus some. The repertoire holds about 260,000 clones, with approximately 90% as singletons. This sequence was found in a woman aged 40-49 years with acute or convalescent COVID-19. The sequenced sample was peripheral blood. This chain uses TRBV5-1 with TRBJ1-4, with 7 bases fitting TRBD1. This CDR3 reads CASSTTGAVEKLFF. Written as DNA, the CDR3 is TGCGCCAGCAGCACCACAGGGGCGGTTGAAAAACTGTTTTTT. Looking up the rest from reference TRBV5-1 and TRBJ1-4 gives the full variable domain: KAGVTQTPRYLIKTRGQQVTLSCSPISGHRSVSWYQQTPGQGLQFLFEYFSETQRNKGNFPGRFSGRQFSNSRSEMNVSTLELGDSALYLCASSTTGAVEKLFFGSGTQLSVL.